This T cell receptor (beta chain) was captured in a study of cytomegalovirus exposure and HLA in healthy donors. Germline V gene sequence: CDR1 SGHRS, CDR2 YFSETQ. The CDR3 has 15 amino acids. V was pared by 2 bases and J by 3 bases, with 14 bases between. 60 Vbeta and 13 Jbeta primers were used in PCR. Method: immunoSEQ multiplex PCR; TCRdb's copy keeps in-frame clones and lacks some. This sample has around 97,000 clones, with around 81% found just once. The chain joins TRBV5-1 to TRBJ1-1, with a weak D call TRBD1 (6 bases). What was sequenced was PBMCs. This clonotype was obtained from a man aged 35 to 55 in good health and CMV-seropositive. The CDR3 nucleotides are TGCGCCAGCAGCTTTACAGGGAAGGCGGACACTGAAGCTTTCTTT. It translates to CASSFTGKADTEAFF.